The source of this T cell receptor (beta chain) is a study of blood T cell repertoires in COVID-19. On the study more broadly: The cDNA or gDNA used as material had been derived from T cells, B-cell-depleted T cells, or PBMCs.

The CDR3 is made up of 15 amino acids. Between the trimmed V and J ends, which lost 5 bases and 0 bases, there was a span of 11 bases. The germline V gene has CDR1 SGHTA and CDR2 FQGNSA. TCRdb's table, derived via immunoSEQ multiplex PCR, lists solely in-frame clones and lacks some. The sample lists 75,000 to 85,000 clones, less than 90% occurring once. Points on this clone: Other DNA sequences in the sample encode the same CDR3.

This receptor was obtained from a human donor in a cohort sampled during active COVID-19. The chain links TRBV7-2 to TRBJ2-1; D remains unclear. Sequencing was performed on peripheral blood. The CDR3 DNA reads TGTGCCAGCAGCCTTGACTGGAGCTCCTACAATGAGCAGTTCTTC. Translation gives CASSLDWSSYNEQFF.